This T cell receptor (beta chain) was sequenced during a study of T cells after yellow fever vaccination. Study details: Low-cell-number fractions underwent preparation using SMART-Seq v4 Ultra Low Input. Study-wide findings and caveats: High-abundance clonotypes from the bulk population could contaminate FACS-sorted repertoires.

Remarks on this clonotype: Its target is unknown.

It was through 5'RACE template switching that TCR cDNA was made, with a universal primer site and UMIs added. TCRdb analysed the 5' RACE reads with MiXCR anew, one entry per CDR3 protein. In the table there are roughly 320,000 distinct CDR3 sequences, about 10% of which are singletons. The CDR3 spans 15 residues. Germline V gives CDR1 SGHNT, CDR2 YYREEE (reference sequence). V dropped 0 bases and J dropped 6 bases, with 13 bases sitting between them. The receptor's source is a man aged 18 to 35 who received the YFV17D yellow fever vaccine. The sample here was CD4+ T cells sorted from PBMCs, taken 45 days after the yellow fever booster vaccination. The chain uses TRBV5-4 and TRBJ1-5; the D is unclear. The CDR3 is CASSLEEGGCQPQHF. The CDR3 DNA follows: TGTGCCAGCAGCTTGGAGGAGGGAGGGTGTCAGCCCCAGCATTTT.